The 5 T cell receptor beta chains given below trace back to one sample, sequenced in a study of shared clonotypes between healthy human individuals (dated by TCRdb to about 2020). Library preparation was by the immunoSEQ multiplex PCR assay. As stored in TCRdb, this immuneACCESS dataset retains in-frame rearrangements with V and J assigned. A fraction of the clones does not appear; measured against another copy, unresolved V genes explain less than half of the discrepancy, and the remainder lacks a known reason. The table for this sample lists about 1.1 million clones; about 84% of them were counted only once. Approximately 0.52% of the sample goes to the ten largest clones. The material sequenced was memory CD4+ T cells from PBMCs. The label giving this sample's cell subset or site can be read as: CD45RA-negative fraction. These receptors were taken from a young man in good health. Some clones in this sample may be carry-over from other donors' samples.

Only a few counts were recorded for this clone. The V and J genes are TRBV29-1 and TRBJ1-3; 7 bases map to TRBD1. The CDR3 is 14 residues long. Per the germline V gene, CDR1 is SQVTM and CDR2 is ANQGSEA. V gave up 3 bases and J gave up 4 bases; unmatched junction bases: 6. CDR3 residues: CSVDLRGTGNTIYF. The CDR3 nucleotides read TGCAGCGTTGATCTCAGGGGGACAGGAAACACCATATATTTT.

The chain joins TRBV19 to TRBJ1-2, with a possible D match to TRBD1 (5 bases). Germline loops: CDR1 LNHDA, CDR2 SQIVND (reference sequence). This CDR3 comprises 15 residues. V was clipped by 7 bases and J by 0 bases, with 15 bases between them. The CDR3 loop is CASTREGVSNYGYTF. The DNA for the CDR3 is TGTGCCAGTACCCGAGAAGGGGTATCTAACTATGGCTACACCTTC.

The gene calls are TRBV5-1 and TRBJ2-7; the D is unclear. V lost 4 bases to trimming and J lost 2 bases, with 10 bases between them. Germline CDR1 SGHRS, CDR2 YFSETQ. The CDR3 has 13 residues. The CDR3 coding sequence is TGCGCCAGCAGCCCGGACGGTACCTACGAGCAGTACTTC. Amino acid sequence: CASSPDGTYEQYF.

The rearrangement uses TRBV7-9 and TRBJ1-1; D not certain. Germline values: CDR1 SEHNR, CDR2 FQNEAQ (reference sequence). V lost 5 bases and J 3 bases, leaving 13 bases between the germline ends. This CDR3 is 14 amino acids long. In DNA form, the CDR3 reads TGTGCCAGCAGCCTGGAGTCTGTATACACTGAAGCTTTCTTT. This translates into CASSLESVYTEAFF.

This clone was recorded at least ten times. This rearrangement joins TRBV19 to TRBJ2-7; no definite D call. Germline CDR1 reads LNHDA; CDR2 reads SQIVND (reference sequence). This CDR3 has 13 amino acids. Between the trimmed V and J ends, which lost 7 bases and 2 bases, there was a span of 12 bases. Written as DNA, the CDR3 is TGTGCCAGTACCCCGCGCCCACCCTACGAGCAGTACTTC. Translated: CASTPRPPYEQYF.